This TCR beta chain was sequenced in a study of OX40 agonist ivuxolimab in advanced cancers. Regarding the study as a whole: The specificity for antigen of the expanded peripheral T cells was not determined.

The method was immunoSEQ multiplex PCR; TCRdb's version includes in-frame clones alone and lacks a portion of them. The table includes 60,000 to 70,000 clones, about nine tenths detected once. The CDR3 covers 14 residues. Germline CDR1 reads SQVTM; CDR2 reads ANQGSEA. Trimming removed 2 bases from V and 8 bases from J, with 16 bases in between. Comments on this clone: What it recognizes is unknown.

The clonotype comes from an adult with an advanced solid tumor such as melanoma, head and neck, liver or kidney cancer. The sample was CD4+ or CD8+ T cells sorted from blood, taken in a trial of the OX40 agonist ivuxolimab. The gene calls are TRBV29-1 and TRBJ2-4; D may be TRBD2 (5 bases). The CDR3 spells CSVELGGEGDIQYF. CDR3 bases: TGCAGCGTTGAATTGGGTGGTGAGGGAGACATTCAGTACTTC. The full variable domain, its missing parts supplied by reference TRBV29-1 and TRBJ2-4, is SAVISQKPSRDICQRGTSLTIQCQVDSQVTMMFWYRQQPGQSLTLIATANQGSEATYESGFVIDKFPISRPNLTFSTLTVSNMSPEDSSIYLCSVELGGEGDIQYFGAGTRLSVL.